This TCR beta chain was documented in a study of tumor and adjacent non-tumor tissue in lung cancer. The wider study: There were around 11 adenocarcinoma, a couple of squamous cell carcinoma and 1 small cell lung cancer cases. Aged about 31 to 80 years, patients included roughly eleven men and a few women with stage I to III disease.

A modified ARM-PCR protocol with three rounds of nested PCR amplified TCRbeta. TCRdb re-called the multiplex PCR reads through MiXCR, storing one row per CDR3 protein. The sample lists 65,000 to 70,000 distinct CDR3 sequences, almost 60% occurring once. No cell sorting was done before RNA was extracted from the tissue. V lost 0 bases to trimming and J lost 11 bases, with 16 bases between them. CDR1 and CDR2 from the germline V gene are SGHRS and YFSETQ. CDR3 length: 14 residues. Of note for this clonotype: A much larger clone differs by one base, so this may be a read error.

The gene calls are TRBV5-1 and TRBJ2-3; a possible D gene is TRBD2 (5 bases). This sequence originates from a man in his forties or fifties with non-small cell lung cancer. The sample taken for sequencing was lung tumor tissue. This CDR3 reads CASSLELDGLMQYF. For the CDR3, the DNA is TGCGCCAGCAGCTTGGAGCTGGACGGACTGATGCAGTATTTT.